This is a list of T cell receptor beta chains from one sample in a study of shared clonotypes between healthy human individuals. TCRdb's copy holds only in-frame clones and misses some; the assay was immunoSEQ multiplex PCR. The sample yields approximately 500,000 clones, less than 96% seen once. Sequenced: naive CD4+ T cells sorted from blood. All receptors come from a woman aged 30 to 39 in good health. CDR3s include the opening cysteine and the closing phenylalanine or tryptophan. A D gene is named only where the DNA matches it firmly. Clone size is stated in some rows and not others, as once, few, many or a class when expanded.

>.|TRBV7-2|TRBJ1-1|.
TGTGCCAGCAGCTTTAGGGAAAGGGGCACTGAAGCTTTCTTT
CASSFRERGTEAFF
>.|TRBV10-3|TRBJ1-1|TRBD1
TGTGCCATCAGACCCACCCGGACAGGGAGTGAAGCTTTCTTT
CAIRPTRTGSEAFF
>.|TRBV5-5|TRBJ1-1|.
TGTGCCAGCAGCAACACCCCCGGGGTTAACACTGAAGCTTTCTTT
CASSNTPGVNTEAFF
>.|TRBV27|TRBJ2-1|.
TGTGCCAGCAAGTTGTATGGGAGTGAGCAGTTCTTC
CASKLYGSEQFF
>.|TRBV2|TRBJ1-1|.
TGTGCCAGCAGTGAGGGGGGGCTGAGGGACACTGAAGCTTTCTTT
CASSEGGLRDTEAFF
>.|TRBV7-6|TRBJ2-2|.
TGTGCCAGCAGCTTCTCCGGGACCCAGAACACCGGGGAGCTGTTTTTT
CASSFSGTQNTGELFF
>.|TRBV19|TRBJ2-1|.
TGTGCCACGTCCACCAGGGGAGGCGATGAGCAGTTCTTC
CATSTRGGDEQFF
>.|TRBV28|TRBJ2-1|TRBD1
TGTGCCAGCAGTTCTACACAGGGGGTAAGGAGCTCCTACAATGAGCAGTTCTTC
CASSSTQGVRSSYNEQFF
>.|TRBV28|TRBJ2-7|TRBD2
TGTGCCAGCAGCCCCGCTAGCGGCCCCTCCGAGCAGTACTTC
CASSPASGPSEQYF
>.|TRBV5-1|TRBJ2-1|TRBD2
TGCGCCAGCAGCCTTCGACTAGCTGTCTACAATGAGCAGTTCTTC
CASSLRLAVYNEQFF
>.|TRBV18|TRBJ2-1|TRBD1
TGTGCCAGCTCACCACCGGGACAGGTTAACAATGAGCAGTTCTTC
CASSPPGQVNNEQFF
>.|TRBV7-9|TRBJ2-3|.
TGTGCCAGCAGCTTGTCTACAGGGAGCACAGATACGCAGTATTTT
CASSLSTGSTDTQYF
>once|TRBV5-1|TRBJ1-6|TRBD1
TGCGCCAGCAGCTTGGAAGACAGGGGAAATTCACCCCTCCACTTT
CASSLEDRGNSPLHF
>.|TRBV4-1|TRBJ2-5|TRBD2
TGCGCCAGCAGCCTGCTAGCGGGAGGAGAGACCCAGTACTTC
CASSLLAGGETQYF
>.|TRBV5-6|TRBJ2-7|TRBD1
TGTGCCAGCAGCTTGTTGGACAGGGACTCCTACGAGCAGTACTTC
CASSLLDRDSYEQYF
>.|TRBV30|TRBJ1-2|.
TGTGCCTGGAGTTGGGACCTCTACTATGGCTACACCTTC
CAWSWDLYYGYTF
>once|TRBV7-9|TRBJ2-3|.
TGTGCCAGCAGCAAAGGTTCCCAGCAGAACACAGATACGCAGTATTTT
CASSKGSQQNTDTQYF
>.|TRBV4-1|TRBJ2-1|TRBD1
TGCGCCAGCAGCGGGGCAGGGGGTGGCTACAATGAGCAGTTCTTC
CASSGAGGGYNEQFF
>.|TRBV5-1|TRBJ1-2|TRBD1
TGCGCCAGCAGCACGGGGGACAGCCCTTATGGCTACACCTTC
CASSTGDSPYGYTF
>.|TRBV2|TRBJ1-3|.
TGTGCCAGCAAGAAGTCCATCCCGAGCTCTGGAAACACCATATATTTT
CASKKSIPSSGNTIYF
>.|TRBV6-5|TRBJ2-7|.
TGTGCCAGCAGTTACTCGGCTAGAACTTTCGACTACGAGCAGTACTTC
CASSYSARTFDYEQYF
>.|TRBV5-4|TRBJ2-3|.
TGTGCCAGCAGCACCGGGGACAAGGTGGATACGCAGTATTTT
CASSTGDKVDTQYF
>.|TRBV19|TRBJ2-1|.
TGTGCCAGTAGTATACCGGGTTCTCCTAATGAGCAGTTCTTC
CASSIPGSPNEQFF
>.|TRBV4-1|TRBJ2-1|TRBD2
TGCGCCAGCAGCCAAGGTTCATCGGGACTAGTCAATGAGCAGTTCTTC
CASSQGSSGLVNEQFF
>.|TRBV7-3|TRBJ1-5|.
TGTGCCAGCAGCCATGACCGATCGTCCGTTTTGAAACCCCAGCATTTT
CASSHDRSSVLKPQHF
>.|TRBV2|TRBJ1-1|.
TGTGCCAGCAGTGGAGGACCGGGAACTGAAGCTTTCTTT
CASSGGPGTEAFF
>.|TRBV11-2|TRBJ1-5|TRBD1
TGTGCCAGCAGCGGCCCGGGACAGAGGCAGCCCCAGCATTTT
CASSGPGQRQPQHF
>.|TRBV27|TRBJ2-7|.
TGTGCCAGCAGTTTATTCGTCGCAGGGGCCACCTACGAGCAGTACTTC
CASSLFVAGATYEQYF
>.|TRBV9|TRBJ2-7|TRBD1
TGTGCCAGCAGCCCCAGGGACAGCAACGAGCAGTACTTC
CASSPRDSNEQYF
>.|TRBV29-1|TRBJ2-6|.
TGCAGCGTTCTGTGGGGGTTGGGGGGCTCTGGGGCCAACGTCCTGACTTTC
CSVLWGLGGSGANVLTF
>.|TRBV28|TRBJ2-7|.
TGTGCCAGCAGTGGTCCATCTAGCTCCTACGAGCAGTACTTC
CASSGPSSSYEQYF
>.|TRBV6-5|TRBJ2-3|TRBD2
TGTGCCAGCAGTTACCTAGCGGGAGTAGCTGATACGCAGTATTTT
CASSYLAGVADTQYF
>.|TRBV29-1|TRBJ2-7|.
TGCAGCGTTGTAGTTGTTGGGGGCTACGAGCAGTACTTC
CSVVVVGGYEQYF
>.|TRBV6-6|TRBJ2-1|.
TGTGCCAGCAGTCCTGGACATACCCTAACTTACAATGAGCAGTTCTTC
CASSPGHTLTYNEQFF
>.|TRBV28|TRBJ1-1|TRBD1
TGTGCCAGCAGTATTTCAGGGGGAAAGGCTTTCTTT
CASSISGGKAFF
>.|TRBV5-4|TRBJ1-6|.
TGTGCCAGCAGCTTGGACGGCAGGAGGTACGAGTCACCCCTCCACTTT
CASSLDGRRYESPLHF
>.|TRBV5-1|TRBJ2-7|.
TGCGCCAGCAGCTTGGGGTGGGACTCCTACGAGCAGTACTTC
CASSLGWDSYEQYF
>.|TRBV6-6|TRBJ2-5|.
TGTGCCAGCAGTTACTCGGCCCAGCAAGAGACCCAGTACTTC
CASSYSAQQETQYF
>.|TRBV5-1|TRBJ2-3|.
TGCGCCAGCAGCTTGGATTTGACAGATACGCAGTATTTT
CASSLDLTDTQYF
>.|TRBV5-4|TRBJ2-5|TRBD2
TGTGCCAGCAGCCCGGGCGGGACTAGCCAAGAGACCCAGTACTTC
CASSPGGTSQETQYF
>.|TRBV5-6|TRBJ2-3|.
TGTGCCAGCAGCTTTGGCCCACCTTTCCAGGGCACAGATACGCAGTATTTT
CASSFGPPFQGTDTQYF
>.|TRBV28|TRBJ1-2|.
TGTGCCAGCAGTTTATCGGGGGGAGGCTATGGCTACACCTTC
CASSLSGGGYGYTF
>.|TRBV6-5|TRBJ2-7|.
TGTGCCAGCAAGGGGAGCGGCTCCTACGAGCAGTACTTC
CASKGSGSYEQYF
>.|TRBV28|TRBJ1-2|.
TGTGCCAGCAGTTTATCAGAGCCTAACTATGGCTACACCTTC
CASSLSEPNYGYTF
>.|TRBV5-1|TRBJ2-3|TRBD2
TGCGCCAGCAGCTCGCCTCTAGGACTAGCGGGAACCCCAGATACGCAGTATTTT
CASSSPLGLAGTPDTQYF
>.|TRBV4-1|TRBJ2-7|TRBD2
TGCGCCAGCAGCCAAGATCTTCCTAGCGGGAGGGCCGGTTCCCCCTACGAGCAGTACTTC
CASSQDLPSGRAGSPYEQYF
>.|TRBV10-3|TRBJ2-2|TRBD2
TGTGCCATCAATCTGGGACTAGATGTTGCCGGGGAGCTGTTTTTT
CAINLGLDVAGELFF
>.|TRBV9|TRBJ2-1|.
TGTGCCAGCAGCCCAATTGGGAATGAGCAGTTCTTC
CASSPIGNEQFF
>.|TRBV5-1|TRBJ2-2|TRBD2
TGCGCCAGCAGCCGGACTAGCGGGAGACCTACCGGGGAGCTGTTTTTT
CASSRTSGRPTGELFF
>once|TRBV25-1|TRBJ2-3|TRBD2
TGTGCCAGCAGTGAATTTACTAGCGAGGATACGCAGTATTTT
CASSEFTSEDTQYF
>.|TRBV27|TRBJ2-3|.
TGTGCCAGCAGTATCAGGGTGAATTCAGATACGCAGTATTTT
CASSIRVNSDTQYF
>once|TRBV2|TRBJ1-2|TRBD1
TGTGCCAGCAGACCCCAGGGGGCGGACTATGGCTACACCTTC
CASRPQGADYGYTF
>.|TRBV28|TRBJ2-1|.
TGTGCCAGTTCCTTCCCAGGGGTTAGCAATGAGCAGTTCTTC
CASSFPGVSNEQFF
>.|TRBV28|TRBJ2-1|.
TGTGCCAGTATCAGCGGCAATGAGCAGTTCTTC
CASISGNEQFF
>.|TRBV6-5|TRBJ2-6|.
TGTGCCAGCGCCAGCCTGACCTCTGGGGCCAACGTCCTGACTTTC
CASASLTSGANVLTF
>.|TRBV18|TRBJ1-2|TRBD1
TGTGCCAGCTCACCCGGACAGGGGAGCCATGGCTACACCTTC
CASSPGQGSHGYTF
>.|TRBV7-2|TRBJ2-1|TRBD2
TGTGCCAGCACCCTAGCGGGAGGGCCCCATGAGCAGTTCTTC
CASTLAGGPHEQFF
>.|TRBV10-1|TRBJ2-3|.
TGCGCCAGCAGTAAGGGGGGGATAAGGACAGATACGCAGTATTTT
CASSKGGIRTDTQYF
>.|TRBV29-1|TRBJ2-3|TRBD2
TGCAGCGTTACCGGGACTAGAGGCACAGATACGCAGTATTTT
CSVTGTRGTDTQYF